The 28 T cell receptor beta chains reported below all come from one sample, sequenced in a study of Ad26.COV2.S vaccination and SARS-CoV-2 variants. Here immunoSEQ multiplex PCR was the method, and the copy in TCRdb shows in-frame clones only, minus some. The profile shows about 500,000 clones, about nine tenths of them singletons. Treatment of the sample: some 20 received Ad26.COV2.S at low or high dose, single or two shots; a few received placebo; per-sample allocation not given. Specimen acquisition occurred on day 63 following the initial vaccine or placebo injection. Material: peripheral blood, obtained in a trial of Ad26.COV2.S vaccine versus placebo. These TCRs come from a person aged 18-60 years who received the Ad26.COV2.S COVID-19 vaccine or a placebo.

The rearrangement uses TRBV7-9 and TRBJ1-2; D possibly corresponds to TRBD1 (6 bases). The V gene lost 4 bases and the J gene lost 2 bases, with 17 bases spanning the gap. Looked up from germline, CDR1 is SEHNR and CDR2 is FQNEAQ (reference sequence). The CDR3 length is 16 residues. As DNA, the CDR3 is TGTGCCAGCAGCTCCTCAGGGGCAGTAGCGAACTATGGCTACACCTTC. As protein: CASSSSGAVANYGYTF.

With respect to this clone: Its ends do not fully match the called genes, so a read error is possible. V and J are TRBV30 and TRBJ2-7, with 9 bases aligning to TRBD1. The CDR3 is made up of 11 amino acids. The germline V gene has CDR1 GTSNPN and CDR2 SVGIG (reference sequence). The CDR3 sequence is CAWRWGQGLLF. The CDR3, as DNA: TGTGCCTGGAGATGGGGACAGGGCTTACTCTTC.

The chain uses TRBV4-3 and TRBJ2-1, with D perhaps TRBD2 (6 bases). The V gene's germline CDR1 is LGHNA and CDR2 YSLEER. The CDR3 is 17 residues long. Trimming shortened V by 0 bases and J by 3 bases, and 15 bases separated the two germline ends. The DNA of the CDR3 is TGCGCCAGCAGCCAAGAGTATGTGGGACTTTTCTACAATGAGCAGTTCTTC. Translating gives CASSQEYVGLFYNEQFF.

This chain links TRBV11-2 with TRBJ2-3, with D perhaps matching TRBD2 (5 bases). CDR3 length equals 16 residues. From germline, CDR1 is SGHAT and CDR2 FQNNGV. V was clipped by 1 base and J by 4 bases, with 15 bases between them. The CDR3 DNA reads TGTGCCAGCAGCTTAGTTAGTGTCGGGGTAGCAGATACGCAGTATTTT. This codes for CASSLVSVGVADTQYF.

V is TRBV7-2 and J is TRBJ1-1; D gene uncertain. The ends were cut back, 2 bases at V and 11 bases at J, with 18 bases in the middle. The CDR3 extends over 14 amino acids. Germline CDR1 reads SGHTA; CDR2 reads FQGNSA. The CDR3 bases are TGTGCCAGCAGCTTAATCGGTGAGGGCTCGGCCGCTTTCTTT. Translating gives CASSLIGEGSAAFF. The entire variable domain, with the rest obtained from reference TRBV7-2 and TRBJ1-1, is as follows: GAGVSQSPSNKVTEKGKDVELRCDPISGHTALYWYRQSLGQGLEFLIYFQGNSAPDKSGLPSDRFSAERTGGSVSTLTIQRTQQEDSAVYLCASSLIGEGSAAFFGQGTRLTVV.

The genes are TRBV19 and TRBJ2-5; D possibly matches TRBD1 or TRBD2 (6 bases each). The CDR3 is made up of 16 amino acids. Between the trimmed V and J ends, which lost 6 bases and 2 bases, there was a span of 19 bases. Germline V gene lookup returns CDR1 LNHDA and CDR2 SQIVND (reference sequence). The CDR3 DNA sequence: TGTGCCAGTAGGAATAGAGGGGGGAAAGTGCAAGAGACCCAGTACTTC. Translating it yields CASRNRGGKVQETQYF.

The chain combines TRBV7-9 with TRBJ2-5, with D possibly TRBD1 on 6 matching bases. The CDR3 contains 15 residues. CDR1 is SEHNR, CDR2 FQNEAQ, per germline (reference sequence). The V and J ends lost 4 bases and 2 bases respectively, with 14 bases between them. The CDR3 bases are TGTGCCAGCAGCTGGGGGCCAGGGCCACAAGAGACCCAGTACTTC. It yields the protein CASSWGPGPQETQYF. Drawing the rest from reference TRBV7-9 and TRBJ2-5, the complete variable domain is DTGVSQNPRHKITKRGQNVTFRCDPISEHNRLYWYRQTLGQGPEFLTYFQNEAQLEKSRLLSDRFSAERPKGSFSTLEIQRTEQGDSAMYLCASSWGPGPQETQYFGPGTRLLVL.

The chain carries TRBV19 and TRBJ1-4; D call uncertain. The V gene lost 4 bases and the J gene lost 0 bases, with 12 bases spanning the gap. This CDR3 region has 16 residues. The germline gives CDR1 LNHDA, CDR2 SQIVND (reference sequence). DNA for the CDR3: TGTGCCAGTAGTACCCGGCAGGATGCAACTAATGAAAAACTGTTTTTT. Residues: CASSTRQDATNEKLFF.

As concerns this clone: Other nucleotide sequences from this sample produce the same CDR3. The V and J genes are TRBV19 and TRBJ2-3; no clear D. The CDR3 runs 11 residues. The V and J ends lost 4 bases and 5 bases respectively, with 4 bases between them. Germline CDR1 LNHDA, CDR2 SQIVND (reference sequence). Written as DNA, the CDR3 is TGTGCCAGTAGTACGAGAGATACGCAGTATTTT. It translates to CASSTRDTQYF. Full variable domain (remainder filled in from reference TRBV19 and TRBJ2-3): DGGITQSPKYLFRKEGQNVTLSCEQNLNHDAMYWYRQDPGQGLRLIYYSQIVNDFQKGDIAEGYSVSREKKESFPLTVTSAQKNPTAFYLCASSTRDTQYFGPGTRLTVL.

This clone appeared once. V gene TRBV27 combines with J gene TRBJ2-7, with unresolved D. The V gene's germline CDR1 is MNHEY and CDR2 SMNVEV (reference sequence). The CDR3 runs 14 residues. Trimming took 6 bases from V and 1 from J, leaving 13 bases between them. This CDR3 is CASREVGRSYEQYF. CDR3 sequence (DNA): TGTGCCAGCAGGGAAGTCGGTAGGTCCTACGAGCAGTACTTC.

This rearrangement joins TRBV19 to TRBJ1-2, with a tentative D call TRBD1 (6 bases). V lost 4 bases and J 3 bases, leaving 12 bases between the germline ends. This CDR3 is built from 14 residues. CDR1 and CDR2 from the germline V gene are LNHDA and SQIVND (reference sequence). Here the CDR3 reads CASSSTGSDYGYTF. Written as DNA, the CDR3 is TGTGCCAGTAGTAGCACAGGGTCGGACTATGGCTACACCTTC. The variable domain in full, with the rest retrieved from reference TRBV19 and TRBJ1-2, is DGGITQSPKYLFRKEGQNVTLSCEQNLNHDAMYWYRQDPGQGLRLIYYSQIVNDFQKGDIAEGYSVSREKKESFPLTVTSAQKNPTAFYLCASSSTGSDYGYTFGSGTRLTVV.

The rearrangement links TRBV7-2 to TRBJ1-5, with TRBD1 identical over 7 bases. With V trimmed by 4 bases and J by 4 bases, 4 bases remained unmatched. CDR3 length: 14 residues. CDR1 is SGHTA and CDR2 is FQGNSA in the germline V gene. The CDR3 loop is CASSSGTANQPQHF. The CDR3 bases are TGTGCCAGCAGCTCCGGGACAGCTAATCAGCCCCAGCATTTT. The whole variable domain, filled in from reference TRBV7-2 and TRBJ1-5, reads GAGVSQSPSNKVTEKGKDVELRCDPISGHTALYWYRQSLGQGLEFLIYFQGNSAPDKSGLPSDRFSAERTGGSVSTLTIQRTQQEDSAVYLCASSSGTANQPQHFGDGTRLSIL.

The chain links TRBV13 to TRBJ1-1, with D uncertain. The germline V and J ends were trimmed by 0 bases and 1 base, with 6 bases remaining between them. CDR1 and CDR2 from the germline V gene are PRHDT and FYEKMQ (reference sequence). The CDR3 is made up of 14 amino acids. The DNA of the CDR3 is TGTGCCAGCAGCTTAGGAGCAGCGAACACTGAAGCTTTCTTT. It yields the protein CASSLGAANTEAFF.

J is TRBJ1-2 and V is TRBV6-6; possible D gene TRBD1, 6 bases. From germline, CDR1 is MNHNY and CDR2 SVGAGI (reference sequence). V was clipped by 7 bases and J by 4 bases, with 16 bases between them. The CDR3 extends over 14 amino acids. CDR3 sequence (DNA): TGTGCCAGCACCGTAACTACAGGGAGCTATGGCTACACCTTC. Protein sequence: CASTVTTGSYGYTF.

The chain combines TRBV29-1 with TRBJ2-3, with D possibly TRBD1 on 6 matching bases. Between the trimmed V and J ends, which lost 6 bases and 5 bases, there was a span of 15 bases. The length of the CDR3 is 13 residues. Germline V gene sequence: CDR1 SQVTM, CDR2 ANQGSEA. The CDR3 sequence is CSVQGGLGDTQYF. For the CDR3, the DNA is TGCAGCGTACAGGGTGGGTTAGGAGATACGCAGTATTTT.

The rearrangement links TRBV28 to TRBJ2-4; TRBD2 matches at 8 bases. Losses at the gene ends were 3 bases for V and 0 bases for J; bases not matched to a gene: 1. In germline, CDR1 is MDHEN, CDR2 SYDVKM. This CDR3 has 15 amino acids. CDR3 sequence (DNA): TGTGCCAGCAGTTTTAGCGGGGAAGCCAAAAACATTCAGTACTTC. Residues: CASSFSGEAKNIQYF.

This rearrangement joins TRBV7-2 to TRBJ2-5; possible D gene TRBD1, 6 bases. V was clipped by 4 bases and J by 4 bases, with 13 bases between them. There are 14 residues in the CDR3. The germline V gene encodes CDR1 SGHTA and CDR2 FQGNSA. The CDR3 nucleotides are TGTGCCAGCAGCTCCTACAGGGATCCAGAGACCCAGTACTTC. Protein: CASSSYRDPETQYF.

The V gene is TRBV7-2, the J gene TRBJ2-1, with a possible D match to TRBD1 (5 bases). The CDR3 covers 17 residues. The germline V gene encodes CDR1 SGHTA and CDR2 FQGNSA. The V end lost 1 base, the J end lost 0 bases, and 13 bases lay between the germline ends. The CDR3 DNA reads TGTGCCAGCAGCTTAGTATGGCGGACAAGCTCCTACAATGAGCAGTTCTTC. Protein sequence: CASSLVWRTSSYNEQFF.

This chain joins TRBV11-2 and TRBJ2-5; D may be TRBD2 (5 bases). CDR1 and CDR2 (germline): SGHAT, FQNNGV. The CDR3 is 14 residues long. Trimming cost V 5 bases and J 5 bases, with 15 bases left between them. CDR3 nucleotide sequence: TGTGCCAGCAGCCACCGGGCGGGCGGGGAGACCCAGTACTTC. Translated, it gives CASSHRAGGETQYF.

This sequence joins TRBV10-3 and TRBJ2-1; D gene unclear. The length of the CDR3 is 14 residues. Germline loops: CDR1 ENHRY, CDR2 SYGVKD. V was trimmed by 3 bases and J by 6 bases, leaving 12 bases between them. The CDR3 DNA is TGTGCCATCAGTGATAGAGTCGGCCTCAATGAGCAGTTCTTC. Protein: CAISDRVGLNEQFF.

This clone has a single count. This sequence joins TRBV27 and TRBJ1-4; TRBD1 aligns across 9 bases. V shed 6 bases and J 8 bases; nucleotides not matched to a gene: 7. There are 14 residues in the CDR3. Germline V gives CDR1 MNHEY, CDR2 SMNVEV (reference sequence). CDR3 residues: CASRLQGASEKLFF. CDR3 sequence (DNA): TGTGCCAGCAGACTACAGGGGGCGTCGGAAAAACTGTTTTTT.

V and J are TRBV4-1 and TRBJ2-5; 8 positions agree with TRBD2. The length of the CDR3 is 15 residues. The trim removed 5 bases at V and 5 bases at J, leaving 10 bases unmatched. From germline, CDR1 is MGHRA and CDR2 YSYEKL. The CDR3 DNA sequence: TGCGCCAGCAGCTACGGACTAGCAAGTTCGGAGACCCAGTACTTC. This translates into CASSYGLASSETQYF.

This chain uses TRBV27 with TRBJ2-2; perhaps TRBD2 as D (5 bases). Germline values: CDR1 MNHEY, CDR2 SMNVEV (reference sequence). Deletions cut 9 bases from V and 4 bases from J, with 12 bases between. The length of the CDR3 is 13 residues. The CDR3 bases are TGTGCCAGTCGGAGGAGATCCACCGGGGAGCTGTTTTTT. Translation gives CASRRRSTGELFF.

The gene calls are TRBV7-9 and TRBJ2-1; a possible D gene is TRBD1 (6 bases). The CDR3 is made up of 12 amino acids. CDR1 is SEHNR and CDR2 is FQNEAQ in the germline V gene (reference sequence). V gave up 5 bases and J gave up 6 bases, with 8 bases separating them. The CDR3 spells CASSPDSNEQFF. For the CDR3, the DNA is TGTGCCAGCAGCCCGGACAGCAATGAGCAGTTCTTC.

The V and J genes are TRBV27 and TRBJ2-2; 11 bases map to TRBD2. The CDR3 is 17 amino acids. Germline assignment: CDR1 MNHEY and CDR2 SMNVEV (reference sequence). With V trimmed by 6 bases and J by 2 bases, 8 bases remained unmatched. CDR3 loop: CASSKLAGVPNTGELFF. The CDR3 region has the DNA TGTGCCAGCAGCAAACTAGCGGGGGTTCCTAACACCGGGGAGCTGTTTTTT.

This chain links TRBV7-8 with TRBJ2-7; 11 bases match TRBD2. Per the germline V gene, CDR1 is SGHVS and CDR2 is FQNEAQ. This CDR3 contains 14 residues. Germline trimming cut 5 bases from V and 1 base from J; bases unmatched to any gene: 1. CDR3 residues: CASSRTSGSYEQYF. DNA of the CDR3: TGTGCCAGCAGCCGGACTAGCGGGTCCTACGAGCAGTACTTC.

The CDR3 loop reads CASQGARNEQYF. The CDR3 coding sequence is TGTGCCAGCCAGGGGGCGAGGAACGAGCAGTACTTC. The chain has TRBV7-8 and TRBJ2-7; 8 bases agree with TRBD1. CDR1 SGHVS and CDR2 FQNEAQ come from the germline V gene. Unmatched junction bases numbered 5, after V lost 8 bases and J lost 5 bases. This CDR3 spans 12 amino acids.

This clone was detected only once. V and J are TRBV19 and TRBJ2-3, with D unresolved. The CDR3 consists of 14 residues. V gave up 8 bases and J gave up 0 bases, with 12 bases separating them. Germline values: CDR1 LNHDA, CDR2 SQIVND (reference sequence). For the CDR3, the DNA is TGTGCCAGTGGGTTGCGGTATAGCACAGATACGCAGTATTTT. Encoded protein: CASGLRYSTDTQYF. Supplemented by reference TRBV19 and TRBJ2-3, the full variable domain reads DGGITQSPKYLFRKEGQNVTLSCEQNLNHDAMYWYRQDPGQGLRLIYYSQIVNDFQKGDIAEGYSVSREKKESFPLTVTSAQKNPTAFYLCASGLRYSTDTQYFGPGTRLTVL.